The entry that follows covers one TCR beta chain sequence. Its antigen is not identified. The data were obtained in a study of CD8 T cells in ankylosing spondylitis. Study-wide points: Made up of about eight highly homologous variants, a TCR beta motif appeared characteristic of ankylosing spondylitis blood.

TCRdb reanalysed the 5' RACE reads using MiXCR and keeps one entry per CDR3 protein. The sample includes 150,000 or so distinct CDR3 sequences, around a tenth of them seen just once. Germline V gives CDR1 DFQATT, CDR2 SNEGSKA (reference sequence). Losses at the gene ends were 6 bases for V and 2 bases for J; bases not matched to a gene: 14. This CDR3 contains 16 residues. The sequencing sample was made of blood, either unsorted or a sorted T cell fraction (not recorded which). The V and J genes are TRBV20-1 and TRBJ2-3; TRBD2 aligns across 7 bases. This TCR was sampled from a male donor with ankylosing spondylitis or in good health (not recorded which). The CDR3 loop reads CSALGRDYTLTDTQYF. Here the CDR3 DNA reads TGCAGTGCCTTAGGCCGGGACTACACTCTCACAGATACGCAGTATTTT.